The subject of this entry is one TCR beta chain. Its antigen is currently unknown. The data are from a study of T-cell memory formation after mild COVID-19. Study-wide results and caveats: Day 15 to 85 contracting clones showed balanced CD4/CD8; day 15 to 37 expanders favored CD4+.

Trimming left V 7 bases short and J 0 bases short, with 7 bases between. Germline CDR1 and CDR2: SEHNR and FQNEAQ (reference sequence). The CDR3 is 13 amino acids. Each CDR3 protein is one row after TCRdb ran MiXCR on the 5' RACE reads. The repertoire holds 140,000 or so distinct CDR3 sequences, around 14% seen once, with less than 30% in the top ten. Input material: PBMCs or a T cell subset sorted from them (not recorded which). The sequence derives from an adult woman who had mild COVID-19 (a few samples of this study predate the infection). Cell type and time point are not known. The J gene is TRBJ1-3, the V gene TRBV7-9; TRBD1 might be the D (5 bases). CDR3 DNA sequence: TGTGCCAGCATCGGGGGCTCTGGAAACACCATATATTTT. This gives the protein CASIGGSGNTIYF.